This T cell receptor beta chain came from a study of molecular identifiers for immune sequencing clone quantification. Overall study context: Naive CD8 RNA (roughly 20,000 or 100,000 cells) was divided into five aliquots, with four sequenced. Points from the study as a whole: Among effectors, clones above 20 RNA copies held over 99% of molecules; among naive cells, under 1%.

In preparing bulk TCR libraries, previously described methods and listed TCR primers were used. TCRdb re-derived calls from the PCR reads in MiXCR, one entry per CDR3 protein. There are about 98,000 distinct CDR3 sequences in the sample; less than 35% occur only once, and over 8% lies in the top ten. This clonotype showed up many times. Its matching antigen is unknown. Based on a CD8+CD4-CCR7+CD45RA+ profile, naive CD8 T cells were sorted. From germline, CDR1 is SGHTA and CDR2 FQGNSA. V was cut by 1 base and J by 3 bases, with 13 bases left in between. The CDR3 totals 16 residues. Sequencing was done on a sample of naive CD8+ T cells from blood, with Jurkat cell RNA spiked in. Specified subset: FACS-sorted CD8+CD4-CCR7+CD45RA+ naive T cells. This sequence was found in a human donor in good health. Some libraries in this study had Jurkat cell RNA spiked in. This sequence joins TRBV7-2 and TRBJ1-5; weak D call: TRBD1 (5 bases). CDR3 in DNA: TGTGCCAGCAGCTTAGTCCAGGGACCCATCAATCAGCCCCAGCATTTT. Residues: CASSLVQGPINQPQHF.